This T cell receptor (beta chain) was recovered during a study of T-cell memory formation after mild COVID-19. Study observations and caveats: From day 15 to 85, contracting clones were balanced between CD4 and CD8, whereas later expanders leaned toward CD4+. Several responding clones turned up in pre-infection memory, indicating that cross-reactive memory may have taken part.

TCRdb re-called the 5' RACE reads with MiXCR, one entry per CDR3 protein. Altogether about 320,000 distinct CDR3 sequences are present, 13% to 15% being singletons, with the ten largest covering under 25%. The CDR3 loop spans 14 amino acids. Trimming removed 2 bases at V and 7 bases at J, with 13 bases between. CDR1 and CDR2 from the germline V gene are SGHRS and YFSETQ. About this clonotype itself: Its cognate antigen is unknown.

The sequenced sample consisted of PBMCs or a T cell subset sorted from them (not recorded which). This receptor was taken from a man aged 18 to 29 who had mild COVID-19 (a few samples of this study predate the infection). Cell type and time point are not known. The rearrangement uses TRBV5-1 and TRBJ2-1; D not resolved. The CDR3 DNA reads TGCGCCAGCAGCTTACGGCAGGCCAAGAATGAGCAGTTCTTC. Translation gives CASSLRQAKNEQFF. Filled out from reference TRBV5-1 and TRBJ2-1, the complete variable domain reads KAGVTQTPRYLIKTRGQQVTLSCSPISGHRSVSWYQQTPGQGLQFLFEYFSETQRNKGNFPGRFSGRQFSNSRSEMNVSTLELGDSALYLCASSLRQAKNEQFFGPGTRLTVL.